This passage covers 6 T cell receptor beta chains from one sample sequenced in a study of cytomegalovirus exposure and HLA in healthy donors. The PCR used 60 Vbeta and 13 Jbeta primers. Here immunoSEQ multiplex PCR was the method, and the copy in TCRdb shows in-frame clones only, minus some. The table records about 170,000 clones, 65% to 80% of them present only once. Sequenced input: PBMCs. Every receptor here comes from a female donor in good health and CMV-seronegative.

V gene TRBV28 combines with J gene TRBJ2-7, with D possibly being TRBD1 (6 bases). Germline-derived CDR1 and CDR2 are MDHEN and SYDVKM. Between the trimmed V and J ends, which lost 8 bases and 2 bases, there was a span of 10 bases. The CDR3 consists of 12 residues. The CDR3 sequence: CASRQATYEQYF. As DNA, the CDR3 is TGTGCCAGCCGACAGGCGACCTACGAGCAGTACTTC.

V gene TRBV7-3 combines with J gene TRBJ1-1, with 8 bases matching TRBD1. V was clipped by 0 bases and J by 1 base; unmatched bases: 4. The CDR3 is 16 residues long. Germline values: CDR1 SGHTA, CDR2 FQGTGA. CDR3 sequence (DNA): TGTGCCAGCAGCTTAACGTCAGGACAGGGGAACACTGAAGCTTTCTTT. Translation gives CASSLTSGQGNTEAFF.

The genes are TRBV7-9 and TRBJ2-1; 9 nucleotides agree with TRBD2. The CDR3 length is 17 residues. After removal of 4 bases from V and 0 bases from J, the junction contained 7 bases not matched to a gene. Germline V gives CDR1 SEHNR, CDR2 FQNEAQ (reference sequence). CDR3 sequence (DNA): TGTGCCAGCAGCTCGCCCCTTAGCGGGAGCTCCTACAATGAGCAGTTCTTC. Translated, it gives CASSSPLSGSSYNEQFF.

The CDR3 region has the DNA TGTGCCAGCAGTTGGGAGGATGGCACAGATACGCAGTATTTT. Translated, it gives CASSWEDGTDTQYF. This sequence joins TRBV6-4 and TRBJ2-3, with D possibly being TRBD2 (6 bases). With 5 bases removed from V and 1 base from J, the gap between germline ends came to 10 bases. This CDR3 has 14 residues. Germline CDR1 is MRHNA and CDR2 is SNTAGT.

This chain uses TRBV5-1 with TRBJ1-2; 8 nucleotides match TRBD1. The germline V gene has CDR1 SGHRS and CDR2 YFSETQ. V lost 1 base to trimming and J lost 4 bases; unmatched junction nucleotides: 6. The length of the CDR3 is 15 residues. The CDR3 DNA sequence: TGCGCCAGCAGCTTGCCCCAAACAGGGGGCTATGGCTACACCTTC. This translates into CASSLPQTGGYGYTF.

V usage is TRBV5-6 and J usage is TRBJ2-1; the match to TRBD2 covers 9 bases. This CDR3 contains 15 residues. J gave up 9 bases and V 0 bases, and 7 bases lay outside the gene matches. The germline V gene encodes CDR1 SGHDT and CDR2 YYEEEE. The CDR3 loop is CASSLGPGLAGEQFF. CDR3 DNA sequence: TGTGCCAGCAGCTTGGGGCCGGGACTAGCAGGTGAGCAGTTCTTC.